This T cell receptor beta chain came from a study of blood T cell repertoires in COVID-19. Study as a whole: T cells, B-cell-depleted T cells, or PBMCs supplied cDNA or gDNA.

The CDR3 loop spans 13 amino acids. Germline assignment: CDR1 LNHDA and CDR2 SQIVND (reference sequence). Trimming cost V 2 bases and J 1 base, with 5 bases left between them. Data came from immunoSEQ multiplex PCR; TCRdb stores just in-frame clones and leaves some out. This sample carries roughly 110,000 clones, 80% to 85% of them seen once, and the ten largest clones take more than 4%. This clonotype originated in a human donor in a cohort sampled during active COVID-19. The chain has TRBV19 and TRBJ1-1; D is unclear. Sequencing was carried out using peripheral blood. Here the CDR3 DNA reads TGTGCCAGTAGTATATACGGGAACACTGAAGCTTTCTTT. The encoded protein is CASSIYGNTEAFF.